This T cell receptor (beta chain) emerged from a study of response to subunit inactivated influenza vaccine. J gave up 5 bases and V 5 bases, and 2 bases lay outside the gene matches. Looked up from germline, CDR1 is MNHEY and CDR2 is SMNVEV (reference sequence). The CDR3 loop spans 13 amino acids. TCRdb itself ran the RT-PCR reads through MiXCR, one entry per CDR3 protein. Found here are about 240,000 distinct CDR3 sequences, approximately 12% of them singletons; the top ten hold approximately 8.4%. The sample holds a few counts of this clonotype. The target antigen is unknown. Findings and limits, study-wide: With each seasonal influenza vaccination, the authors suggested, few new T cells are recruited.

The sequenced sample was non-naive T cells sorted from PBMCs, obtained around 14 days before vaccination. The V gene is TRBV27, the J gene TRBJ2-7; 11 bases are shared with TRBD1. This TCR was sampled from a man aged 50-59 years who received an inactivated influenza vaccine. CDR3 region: CASSRTGGNEQYF. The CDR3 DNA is TGTGCCAGCAGTCGGACAGGGGGCAACGAGCAGTACTTC.